The 12 T cell receptor beta chains in this list originate from one sample, sequenced in a study of cytomegalovirus exposure and HLA in healthy donors. Researchers ran the PCR with 60 Vbeta and 13 Jbeta primers. TCRdb's table, derived via immunoSEQ multiplex PCR, lists solely in-frame clones and lacks some. The sample lists 160,000 or so clones; less than 90% were seen once. The source material was PBMCs. These receptors all come from a young woman in good health and CMV-seronegative.

This clone was counted once. At one end, the junction sequence differs from germline, possibly due to a read error. The V call is TRBV19, the J call TRBJ2-4; perhaps TRBD1 as D (5 bases). Germline CDR1 reads LNHDA; CDR2 reads SQIVND (reference sequence). The CDR3 has 15 residues. The CDR3 bases are TGTGCCGGTAGCCCTCTCGACAGCCGAAAAAACATTCAGTACTTC. Translating gives CAGSPLDSRKNIQYF.

The rearrangement links TRBV2 to TRBJ2-5; D perhaps matches TRBD1 (5 bases). V dropped 4 bases and J dropped 7 bases, with 10 bases sitting between them. This CDR3 is built from 12 residues. Per the germline V gene, CDR1 is SNHLY and CDR2 is FYNNEI. CDR3 region: CASSADQGTQYF. Written as DNA, the CDR3 is TGTGCCAGCAGTGCCGACCAGGGGACCCAGTACTTC.

Here the CDR3 DNA reads TGTGCCAGTAGCAACGGGGGGGCCATCCAAGAGACCCAGTACTTC. Protein product: CASSNGGAIQETQYF. This chain connects TRBV19 to TRBJ2-5; 8 positions agree with TRBD2. This CDR3 region has 15 residues. Germline V gene lookup returns CDR1 LNHDA and CDR2 SQIVND (reference sequence). V dropped 6 bases and J dropped 1; count of bases not matched to a gene: 7.

The chain is built from TRBV30 and TRBJ2-7; 8 bases map to TRBD2. V lost 4 bases to trimming and J lost 9 bases; unmatched junction nucleotides: 5. Germline loops: CDR1 GTSNPN, CDR2 SVGIG (reference sequence). This CDR3 is built from 11 residues. The CDR3 DNA sequence: TGTGCCTGGACGGGGGGGGATGTGCAGTACTTC. Translating it yields CAWTGGDVQYF.

The chain joins TRBV7-2 to TRBJ2-5; D remains unclear. This CDR3 has 12 residues. The germline V gene encodes CDR1 SGHTA and CDR2 FQGNSA. The germline V and J ends were trimmed by 5 bases and 5 bases, with 9 bases remaining between them. This CDR3 is CASSPLRETQYF. CDR3 DNA sequence: TGTGCCAGCAGCCCACTCAGGGAGACCCAGTACTTC.

The genes are TRBV5-4 and TRBJ1-4; maybe TRBD1 (5 bases). This CDR3 contains 16 residues. Per germline, CDR1 SGHNT and CDR2 YYREEE (reference sequence). V lost 0 bases and J 8 bases, leaving 17 bases between the germline ends. CDR3 nucleotide sequence: TGTGCCAGCAGCTTGGGTGGTAACAGGATGGGGGAAAAACTGTTTTTT. Amino acid sequence: CASSLGGNRMGEKLFF.

The chain is built from TRBV5-4 and TRBJ2-1; possible D gene TRBD2, 5 bases. The CDR3 totals 14 residues. Germline V gene sequence: CDR1 SGHNT, CDR2 YYREEE (reference sequence). V was shortened by 2 bases and J by 4 bases, with 10 bases between the two germline ends. CDR3 loop: CASSLLLGYNEQFF. The CDR3 DNA sequence: TGTGCCAGCAGCTTACTACTAGGATACAATGAGCAGTTCTTC.

This chain connects TRBV7-9 to TRBJ1-6; 9 nucleotides agree with TRBD1. This CDR3 has 15 amino acids. Germline V gives CDR1 SEHNR, CDR2 FQNEAQ (reference sequence). V lost 2 bases and J lost 10; bases outside the gene matches: 6. The CDR3, as DNA: TGTGCCAGCAGCTTACGGACAGGGGAAGGGTCACCCCTCCACTTT. Translating it yields CASSLRTGEGSPLHF.

The chain links TRBV28 to TRBJ1-1, with D uncertain. Trimming shortened V by 2 bases and J by 0 bases, and 10 bases separated the two germline ends. This CDR3 has 15 amino acids. Germline V gene lookup returns CDR1 MDHEN and CDR2 SYDVKM. The CDR3: CASSLNGEMNTEAFF. The CDR3 DNA is TGTGCCAGCAGTTTAAACGGGGAGATGAACACTGAAGCTTTCTTT. Full variable domain (missing parts from reference TRBV28 and TRBJ1-1): DVKVTQSSRYLVKRTGEKVFLECVQDMDHENMFWYRQDPGLGLRLIYFSYDVKMKEKGDIPEGYSVSREKKERFSLILESASTNQTSMYLCASSLNGEMNTEAFFGQGTRLTVV.

The chain joins TRBV4-2 to TRBJ2-5; 10 nucleotides agree with TRBD2. Germline trimming cut 0 bases from V and 1 base from J; bases unmatched to any gene: 17. Germline-derived CDR1 and CDR2 are LGHNA and YNFKEQ. There are 21 residues in the CDR3. The CDR3 nucleotides read TGTGCCAGCAGCCAAGAGCAAGTAATTAGCGGGGGGTTTCCTTTCCAAGAGACCCAGTACTTC. Encoded protein: CASSQEQVISGGFPFQETQYF.

A single count supports this clone. The chain combines TRBV11-2 with TRBJ2-5; D perhaps matches TRBD1 (6 bases). The J call is uncertain, as TRBJ2-7 better fits the DNA end. CDR1 and CDR2 from the germline V gene are SGHAT and FQNNGV. CDR3 length equals 12 residues. CDR3 sequence reads: CASTGTMDEQYF. The CDR3 region has the DNA TGTGCCAGCACCGGGACAATGGACGAGCAGTACTTC.

The J gene is TRBJ2-2, the V gene TRBV18; D is perhaps TRBD1 (6 bases). Trimming took 4 bases from V and 6 from J, leaving 12 bases between them. Germline CDR1 KGHSH, CDR2 LQKENI. The CDR3 contains 14 residues. The CDR3 DNA is TGTGCCAGCTCACAAGCTCAGGGGTCCGGGGAGCTGTTTTTT. As protein: CASSQAQGSGELFF.